A selection of T cell receptor beta chains follows, all from one sample in a study of cytomegalovirus exposure and HLA in healthy donors. Sequencing used immunoSEQ multiplex PCR; TCRdb keeps in-frame clones, though not all of them. The sample lists some 130,000 clones, 70% to 85% occurring once. Material: PBMCs. The receptor set was obtained from a man aged 50-59 years in good health and CMV-seronegative. The CDR3 runs from the conserved cysteine through the conserved F or W. D genes are given only for firm matches. Rows may omit the clone size; those that give it use once, few, many or a size class.

j_gene,d_gene,v_gene,abundance,CDR3aa,CDR3nt
TRBJ2-7,-,TRBV6-1,-,CASSEGNSIIYEQYF,TGTGCCAGCAGTGAAGGAAACTCCATCATCTACGAGCAGTACTTC
TRBJ1-1,-,TRBV5-1,-,CASSLGVGVTEAFF,TGCGCCAGCAGCTTGGGAGTCGGGGTGACTGAAGCTTTCTTT
TRBJ2-1,TRBD1,TRBV11-3,few,CASSPGDREANEQFF,TGTGCCAGCAGCCCCGGGGACAGGGAGGCCAATGAGCAGTTCTTC
TRBJ1-1,-,TRBV11-2,-,CASSFPRLGLNTEAFF,TGTGCCAGCAGCTTCCCACGGTTGGGACTTAACACTGAAGCTTTCTTT
TRBJ1-2,TRBD1,TRBV16,-,CASSPTGGVGTGRKNGYTF,TGTGCCAGCAGCCCAACAGGGGGAGTCGGGACAGGGAGGAAGAATGGCTACACCTTC
TRBJ2-1,TRBD2,TRBV7-2,-,CASSFPSGGANEQFF,TGTGCCAGCAGCTTCCCTAGCGGGGGGGCCAATGAGCAGTTCTTC
TRBJ1-1,-,TRBV6-5,-,CASSYLRNTEAFF,TGTGCCAGCAGTTACCTCCGGAACACTGAAGCTTTCTTT
TRBJ2-7,-,TRBV4-1,-,CASSQDPGLYEQYF,TGCGCCAGCAGCCAAGATCCGGGACTCTACGAGCAGTACTTC
TRBJ2-3,TRBD1,TRBV19,once,CASSIRDRFRDTQYF,TGTGCCAGTAGTATACGGGACAGATTCAGGGATACGCAGTATTTT
TRBJ2-2,TRBD2,TRBV19,-,CASRLGTRGTGELFF,TGTGCCAGTAGGCTCGGGACGCGGGGGACCGGGGAGCTGTTTTTT
TRBJ2-4,TRBD1,TRBV5-6,-,CASSFWGTGKAKNIQYF,TGTGCCAGCAGCTTTTGGGGGACAGGGAAGGCCAAAAACATTCAGTACTTC
TRBJ1-5,-,TRBV5-3,-,CARSRHRDGRNQPQHF,TGTGCCAGAAGCCGACACAGGGATGGGCGCAATCAGCCCCAGCATTTT
TRBJ2-7,TRBD1,TRBV5-4,-,CASSLIAQGANPYEQYF,TGTGCCAGCAGCTTAATCGCACAGGGGGCCAACCCCTACGAGCAGTACTTC
TRBJ1-2,TRBD1,TRBV6-5,-,CASSQGGGYTF,TGTGCCAGCAGCCAGGGGGGTGGCTACACCTTC
TRBJ1-5,-,TRBV6-1,-,CASSAGINQPQHF,TGTGCCAGCAGTGCAGGGATTAATCAGCCCCAGCATTTT
TRBJ2-4,TRBD2,TRBV10-3,few,CAISDSSGPNIQYF,TGTGCCATCAGTGATTCTAGCGGGCCAAACATTCAGTACTTC
TRBJ1-1,-,TRBV7-9,few,CASSLGGVAEAFF,TGTGCCAGCAGCTTAGGGGGAGTAGCTGAAGCTTTCTTT
TRBJ1-2,-,TRBV5-1,few,CASSTIPQGHGYTF,TGCGCCAGCAGCACAATCCCACAGGGTCATGGCTACACCTTC
TRBJ2-3,-,TRBV25-1,-,CASSSTRDRTDTQYF,TGTGCCAGCAGTTCGACCAGGGATCGAACAGATACGCAGTATTTT
TRBJ1-2,-,TRBV6-1,-,CASSEAHRFTGYTF,TGTGCCAGCAGTGAAGCGCATCGGTTCACTGGCTACACCTTC
TRBJ2-3,TRBD2,TRBV6-5,few,CASSLAGGRTDTQYF,TGTGCCAGCAGTTTAGCGGGGGGGCGCACAGATACGCAGTATTTT
TRBJ1-6,-,TRBV27,-,CASSPPDSAYSPLHF,TGTGCCAGCAGTCCTCCGGACAGTGCTTATTCACCCCTCCACTTT
TRBJ1-2,TRBD1,TRBV6-6,few,CASSPRTGLLRYTF,TGTGCCAGCAGTCCCCGGACAGGGCTTTTACGCTACACCTTC
TRBJ2-7,TRBD1,TRBV29-1,-,CSVEPSTGTGGPYEQYF,TGCAGCGTTGAGCCATCCACCGGGACAGGGGGACCATACGAGCAGTACTTC
TRBJ2-5,TRBD1,TRBV5-1,-,CASSLGQGQETQYF,TGCGCCAGCAGCTTGGGACAGGGACAAGAGACCCAGTACTTC
TRBJ2-7,-,TRBV7-8,-,CASSLGFSGSYEQYF,TGTGCCAGCAGCTTAGGGTTTTCGGGGTCCTACGAGCAGTACTTC
TRBJ2-3,TRBD1,TRBV7-9,-,CASSLGDRVKDTQYF,TGTGCCAGCAGCTTAGGGGACAGGGTTAAAGATACGCAGTATTTT
TRBJ1-1,-,TRBV7-9,-,CASSLVSGDSTEAFF,TGTGCCAGCAGCTTAGTTTCCGGGGATAGCACTGAAGCTTTCTTT
TRBJ1-3,-,TRBV5-1,once,CASSLQPVAGNTIYF,TGCGCCAGCAGCTTGCAACCGGTCGCTGGAAACACCATATATTTT
TRBJ1-6,TRBD1,TRBV4-2,-,CASSQEGGRGNSPLHF,TGTGCCAGCAGCCAAGAAGGAGGCAGGGGGAATTCACCCCTCCACTTT
TRBJ2-1,-,TRBV7-2,few,CASSSQGNNEQFF,TGTGCCAGCAGCTCGCAGGGGAACAATGAGCAGTTCTTC
TRBJ2-3,TRBD2,TRBV9,-,CASSLGGGTQIRLYF,TGTGCCAGCAGCCTAGGCGGGGGTACACAGATACGTTTGTATTTT
TRBJ1-6,-,TRBV7-6,-,CASRSETGGNSPLHF,TGTGCCAGCAGAAGCGAGACAGGAGGTAATTCACCCCTCCACTTT
TRBJ2-7,TRBD2,TRBV9,-,CASSVGGAGTAYEQYF,TGTGCCAGCAGCGTAGGGGGAGCGGGGACCGCCTACGAGCAGTACTTC
TRBJ2-7,TRBD1,TRBV12-5,-,CASGRGQNYEQYF,TGTGCTAGTGGTAGGGGACAGAACTACGAGCAGTACTTC
TRBJ2-5,TRBD2,TRBV2,few,CASSGSQETQYF,TGTGCCAGTAGCGGGTCTCAAGAGACCCAGTACTTC
TRBJ2-1,-,TRBV2,-,CASSQYNEQFF,TGTGCCAGCAGTCAATACAATGAGCAGTTCTTC